This TCR beta chain was recovered during a study of cytomegalovirus exposure and HLA in healthy donors. Primers for the PCR totalled 60 Vbeta and 13 Jbeta. In the original processing: Among the unique TCR beta chains that a later analysis counted, about 79 million in all, about 10 million were shared. Data came from immunoSEQ multiplex PCR; TCRdb stores just in-frame clones and leaves some out. V, J and clone size are taken as reported in that table, and D and trimming were inferred from the DNA itself. The sample spans under 130,000 clones; the ten largest clones claim 3.5%. This receptor was taken from a man aged 35 to 55 in good health and CMV-seronegative. Input material: PBMCs.

This chain's CDR3 is CASSQEGGRPRTDTQYF. CDR3 sequence (DNA): TGCGCCAGCAGCCAAGAAGGCGGGAGGCCGCGCACAGATACGCAGTATTTT. V is TRBV4-3 and J is TRBJ2-3; 8 bases are shared with TRBD2. CDR3 size: 17 residues. J was trimmed by 1 base and V by 0 bases; bases with no gene match: 6. Germline lookup yields CDR1 LGHNA and CDR2 YSLEER.